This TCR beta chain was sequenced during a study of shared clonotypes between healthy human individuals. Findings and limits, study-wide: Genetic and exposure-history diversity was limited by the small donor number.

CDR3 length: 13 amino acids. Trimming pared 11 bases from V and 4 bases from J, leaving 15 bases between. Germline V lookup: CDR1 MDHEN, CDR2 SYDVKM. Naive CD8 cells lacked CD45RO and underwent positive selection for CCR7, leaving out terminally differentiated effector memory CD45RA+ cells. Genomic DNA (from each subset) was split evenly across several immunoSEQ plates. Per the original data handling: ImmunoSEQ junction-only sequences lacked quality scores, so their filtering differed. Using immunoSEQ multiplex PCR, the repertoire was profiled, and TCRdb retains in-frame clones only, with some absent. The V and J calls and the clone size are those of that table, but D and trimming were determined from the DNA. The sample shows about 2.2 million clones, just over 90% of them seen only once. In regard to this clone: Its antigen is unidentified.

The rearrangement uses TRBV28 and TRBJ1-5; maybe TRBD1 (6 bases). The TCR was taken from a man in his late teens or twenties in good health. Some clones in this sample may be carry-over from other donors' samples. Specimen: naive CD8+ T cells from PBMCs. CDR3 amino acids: CALQAQGNQPQHF. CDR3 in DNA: TGTGCCCTCCAGGCCCAGGGGAATCAGCCCCAGCATTTT.